This is a list of T cell receptor beta chains from one sample in a study of Ad26.COV2.S vaccination and SARS-CoV-2 variants. Measured with immunoSEQ multiplex PCR; TCRdb has only the in-frame clones, and not every one. The profile shows roughly 510,000 clones, roughly 87% of them singletons. The sample in question was peripheral blood, obtained in a trial of Ad26.COV2.S vaccine versus placebo. The receptors stem from a person between 18 and 65 years old who received the Ad26.COV2.S COVID-19 vaccine or a placebo. Each CDR3 is given with its conserved first and last residue. The D gene is left open where the match is weak. Expanded clones are given a class, and other clones once, few, many or no size at all.

CDR3 DNA: TGTGCCAGCAGCCTTGATTCGGGTCAGCCCCAGCATTTT
CDR3 protein: CASSLDSGQPQHF
clone size: NA
D gene: NA
V gene: TRBV2
J gene: TRBJ1-5

CDR3 DNA: TGTGCCAGCAGTGGAGTCAGCAATGAGCAGTTCTTC
CDR3 protein: CASSGVSNEQFF
clone size: NA
D gene: NA
V gene: TRBV6-2/TRBV6-3
J gene: TRBJ2-1

CDR3 DNA: TGTGCCAGTAGTACAGGGTGGGACACTGAAGCTTTCTTT
CDR3 protein: CASSTGWDTEAFF
clone size: NA
D gene: NA
V gene: TRBV19
J gene: TRBJ1-1

CDR3 DNA: TGTGCCAGCTCACCTGGGATCTCTGGGGCCAACGTCCTGACTTTC
CDR3 protein: CASSPGISGANVLTF
clone size: NA
D gene: NA
V gene: TRBV18
J gene: TRBJ2-6

CDR3 DNA: TGTGCCACCAGTGATCCCAGGACTAGCACAGATACGCAGTATTTT
CDR3 protein: CATSDPRTSTDTQYF
clone size: NA
D gene: NA
V gene: TRBV24-1
J gene: TRBJ2-3

CDR3 DNA: TGTGCCAGCGGCAGAACAGGGGAATCCCTCACAGATACGCAGTATTTT
CDR3 protein: CASGRTGESLTDTQYF
clone size: NA
D gene: TRBD1
V gene: TRBV9
J gene: TRBJ2-3

CDR3 DNA: TGTGCCAGCAGCCGAGGGTCAGTAACAGGGGGTGGCTACGAGCAGTACTTC
CDR3 protein: CASSRGSVTGGGYEQYF
clone size: NA
D gene: TRBD1
V gene: TRBV3-1/TRBV3-2
J gene: TRBJ2-7

CDR3 DNA: TGCAGCGTTGAAGAGACCCATGAGCAGTTCTTC
CDR3 protein: CSVEETHEQFF
clone size: NA
D gene: NA
V gene: TRBV29-1
J gene: TRBJ2-1

CDR3 DNA: TGTGCCAGCATTATAGCGGGTCTAGGCGGGGAGCTGTTTTTT
CDR3 protein: CASIIAGLGGELFF
clone size: NA
D gene: TRBD2
V gene: TRBV6-6
J gene: TRBJ2-2

CDR3 DNA: TGCGCCAGCAGCTCCGGGACGGCCTCCTTCTATGGCTACACCTTC
CDR3 protein: CASSSGTASFYGYTF
clone size: few
D gene: NA
V gene: TRBV5-1
J gene: TRBJ1-2

CDR3 DNA: TGTGCCAGCACCCCGCGCAGGGGGGAGACCCAGTACTTC
CDR3 protein: CASTPRRGETQYF
clone size: NA
D gene: TRBD1
V gene: TRBV6-1
J gene: TRBJ2-5

CDR3 DNA: TGCGCCAGCAGCTTGGAATTCGGGGACAGCAACTATGGCTACACCTTC
CDR3 protein: CASSLEFGDSNYGYTF
clone size: NA
D gene: TRBD1
V gene: TRBV5-1
J gene: TRBJ1-2

CDR3 DNA: TGTGCCAGTAGTATGGCCGCAAAGATGGAGCAGTACTTC
CDR3 protein: CASSMAAKMEQYF
clone size: NA
D gene: NA
V gene: TRBV19
J gene: TRBJ2-7

CDR3 DNA: TGTGCCAGCAGCCCTCGGGCCGACACCTACGAGCAGTACTTC
CDR3 protein: CASSPRADTYEQYF
clone size: NA
D gene: NA
V gene: TRBV9
J gene: TRBJ2-7

CDR3 DNA: TGTGCCAGCAGCCAATCGAGCCCTTGGGGAGAGACCCAGTACTTC
CDR3 protein: CASSQSSPWGETQYF
clone size: NA
D gene: NA
V gene: TRBV16
J gene: TRBJ2-5

CDR3 DNA: TGTGCCAGTAGTGTAAACAGGGGGGGCAACACTGAAGCTTTCTTT
CDR3 protein: CASSVNRGGNTEAFF
clone size: NA
D gene: TRBD1
V gene: TRBV19
J gene: TRBJ1-1

CDR3 DNA: TGTGCCAGTAGTATCTCGGGGAATGGCTATGGCTACACCTTC
CDR3 protein: CASSISGNGYGYTF
clone size: NA
D gene: NA
V gene: TRBV19
J gene: TRBJ1-2

CDR3 DNA: TGTGCCAGCAGACGGGAGGGGAACACCGGGGAGCTGTTTTTT
CDR3 protein: CASRREGNTGELFF
clone size: NA
D gene: TRBD2
V gene: TRBV7-8
J gene: TRBJ2-2

CDR3 DNA: TGTGCCATCAGCGCTTATAGCAATCAGCCCCAGCATTTT
CDR3 protein: CAISAYSNQPQHF
clone size: NA
D gene: NA
V gene: TRBV10-3
J gene: TRBJ1-5